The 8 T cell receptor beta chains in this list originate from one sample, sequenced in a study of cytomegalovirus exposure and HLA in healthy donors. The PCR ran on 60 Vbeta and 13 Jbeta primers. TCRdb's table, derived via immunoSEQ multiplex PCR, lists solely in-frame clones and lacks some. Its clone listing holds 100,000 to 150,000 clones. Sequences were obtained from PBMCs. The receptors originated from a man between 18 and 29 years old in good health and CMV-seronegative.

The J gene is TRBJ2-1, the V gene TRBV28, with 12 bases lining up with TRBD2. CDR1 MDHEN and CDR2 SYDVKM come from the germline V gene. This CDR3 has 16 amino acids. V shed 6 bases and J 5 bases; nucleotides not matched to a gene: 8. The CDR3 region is CASRKRLAGDNNEQFF. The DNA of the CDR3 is TGTGCCAGCAGGAAGAGACTAGCGGGAGACAACAATGAGCAGTTCTTC. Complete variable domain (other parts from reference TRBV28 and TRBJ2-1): DVKVTQSSRYLVKRTGEKVFLECVQDMDHENMFWYRQDPGLGLRLIYFSYDVKMKEKGDIPEGYSVSREKKERFSLILESASTNQTSMYLCASRKRLAGDNNEQFFGPGTRLTVL.

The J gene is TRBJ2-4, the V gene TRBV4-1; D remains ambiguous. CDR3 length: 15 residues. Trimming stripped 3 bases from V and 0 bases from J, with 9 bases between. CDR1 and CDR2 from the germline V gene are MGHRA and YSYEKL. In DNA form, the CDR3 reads TGCGCCAGCAGCCAGCTAGTCCTAGCCAAAAACATTCAGTACTTC. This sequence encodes CASSQLVLAKNIQYF.

The CDR3 DNA reads as TGTGCCAGCAGCCAAGATGGGGCTAGCGGAGATACGCAGTATTTT. The encoded protein is CASSQDGASGDTQYF. V and J are TRBV4-2 and TRBJ2-3; 7 bases map to TRBD2. The CDR3 length is 15 residues. Trimming removed 0 bases from V and 5 bases from J; junction bases left unmatched: 5. CDR1 is LGHNA, CDR2 YNFKEQ, per germline.

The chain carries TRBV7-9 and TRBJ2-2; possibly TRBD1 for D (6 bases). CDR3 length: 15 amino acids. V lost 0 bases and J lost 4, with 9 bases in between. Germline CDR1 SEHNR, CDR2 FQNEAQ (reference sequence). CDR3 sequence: CASSLAGQSTGELFF. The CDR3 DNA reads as TGTGCCAGCAGCTTAGCGGGACAATCCACCGGGGAGCTGTTTTTT. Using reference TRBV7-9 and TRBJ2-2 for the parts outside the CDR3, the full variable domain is DTGVSQNPRHKITKRGQNVTFRCDPISEHNRLYWYRQTLGQGPEFLTYFQNEAQLEKSRLLSDRFSAERPKGSFSTLEIQRTEQGDSAMYLCASSLAGQSTGELFFGEGSRLTVL.

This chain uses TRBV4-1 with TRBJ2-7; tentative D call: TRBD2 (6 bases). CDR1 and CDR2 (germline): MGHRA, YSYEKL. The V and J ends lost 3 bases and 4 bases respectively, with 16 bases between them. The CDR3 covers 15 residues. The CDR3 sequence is CASSQRNGRAYEQYF. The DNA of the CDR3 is TGCGCCAGCAGCCAGCGAAACGGGAGAGCTTACGAGCAGTACTTC.

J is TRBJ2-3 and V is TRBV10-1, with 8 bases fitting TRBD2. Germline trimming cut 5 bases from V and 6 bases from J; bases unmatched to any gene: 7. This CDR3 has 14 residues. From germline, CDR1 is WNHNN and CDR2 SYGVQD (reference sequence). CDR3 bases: TGCGCCAGCAGTCCCGGGAGGGCCGCGGATACGCAGTATTTT. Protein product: CASSPGRAADTQYF.

The CDR3: CASSPLRTGQYHQPQHF. The CDR3 DNA sequence: TGTGCCAGCAGCCCACTTAGGACAGGTCAATACCATCAGCCCCAGCATTTT. The chain carries TRBV27 and TRBJ1-5; the match to TRBD1 covers 7 bases. This CDR3 has 17 residues. The germline gives CDR1 MNHEY, CDR2 SMNVEV (reference sequence). Trimming at V came to 6 bases and at J to 5 bases, leaving 16 bases not matched to a gene.

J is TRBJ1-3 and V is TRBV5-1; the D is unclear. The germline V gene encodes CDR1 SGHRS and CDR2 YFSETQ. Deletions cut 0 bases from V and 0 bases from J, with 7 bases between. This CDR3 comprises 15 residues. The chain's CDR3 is CASSLDGFSGNTIYF. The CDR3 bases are TGCGCCAGCAGCTTGGACGGTTTCTCTGGAAACACCATATATTTT.